The clone carrying this T cell receptor (beta chain) was found a few times. The antigen remains undetermined. Donors, without exception, were Caucasian adults residing in Nashville, Tennessee. The data derive from a study of shared clonotypes between healthy human individuals. Study background: In total, the donors were a couple of women and a few men aged 18 to 49.

Profiling relied on immunoSEQ multiplex PCR, and the TCRdb table lists in-frame clones only, not all of them. The sample carries over a million clones, 70% to 80% recorded once. Findings of the study overall: Naive subsets, compared against memory subsets, generally had larger estimated richness values. An expected dependence of interdonor clonotype sharing on sequencing depth was noted.

The V end was cut by 2 bases, the J end by 0 bases, with 8 bases between. CDR1 and CDR2 (germline): SEHNR, FQNEAQ (reference sequence). The CDR3 runs to 14 residues. This rearrangement joins TRBV7-9 to TRBJ2-7; the D is unclear. Material for sequencing was memory CD4+ T cells from PBMCs. As for subset: CD45RA-negative fraction. The sequence was obtained from a man younger than 35 in good health. Some clones in this sample may be carry-over from other donors' samples. This chain's CDR3 is CASSLSAASYEQYF. Here the CDR3 DNA reads TGTGCCAGCAGCTTATCGGCTGCCTCCTACGAGCAGTACTTC.